Presented here are 26 T cell receptor beta chains from one specimen sequenced in a study of cytomegalovirus exposure and HLA in healthy donors. Primers: 60 Vbeta forward and 13 Jbeta reverse. Assay: immunoSEQ multiplex PCR; the TCRdb copy retains only in-frame clones and omits some. The table lists about 60,000 clones, 70% to 85% of them singletons. Specimen: PBMCs. Receptors were obtained from a woman in her thirties or forties in good health and CMV-seropositive.

J is TRBJ1-1 and V is TRBV2, with a possible D match to TRBD1 (6 bases). The CDR3 has 14 amino acids. The germline V gene has CDR1 SNHLY and CDR2 FYNNEI. With 6 bases removed from V and 0 bases from J, the gap between germline ends came to 11 bases. In DNA form, the CDR3 reads TGTGCCAGCAGACAGGGATGGATGAACACTGAAGCTTTCTTT. Its protein product is CASRQGWMNTEAFF.

The chain joins TRBV29-1 to TRBJ2-7, with TRBD1 as a possible D gene (5 bases). The germline CDR1 and CDR2 sequences are SQVTM and ANQGSEA. Trimming took off 4 bases at V and 2 bases at J, with 18 bases between the two ends. This CDR3 spans 15 amino acids. Here the CDR3 DNA reads TGCAGCGTTGTGGGTGGTGGGGCATTTGCCTACGAGCAGTACTTC. It codes for CSVVGGGAFAYEQYF.

This chain connects TRBV28 to TRBJ2-6, with D possibly matching TRBD1 (6 bases). The V gene lost 5 bases and the J gene lost 1 base, with 12 bases spanning the gap. The germline gives CDR1 MDHEN, CDR2 SYDVKM. CDR3 size: 16 residues. The CDR3 bases are TGTGCCAGCAGTCCCGGGACATTTTCTGGGGCCAACGTCCTGACTTTC. This encodes CASSPGTFSGANVLTF.

Only one count was recorded for this clone. J is TRBJ1-1 and V is TRBV2; 9 nucleotides agree with TRBD1. The CDR3 is 16 amino acids. Germline V gene sequence: CDR1 SNHLY, CDR2 FYNNEI. With V trimmed by 6 bases and J by 11 bases, 19 bases remained unmatched. The CDR3: CASSSPDRGILLSAFF. CDR3 sequence (DNA): TGTGCCAGCAGCTCACCGGACAGGGGAATTCTCTTGTCGGCTTTCTTT. The variable domain in full, with the rest retrieved from reference TRBV2 and TRBJ1-1, is EPEVTQTPSHQVTQMGQEVILRCVPISNHLYFYWYRQILGQKVEFLVSFYNNEISEKSEIFDDQFSVERPDGSNFTLKIRSTKLEDSAMYFCASSSPDRGILLSAFFGQGTRLTVV.

The chain employs TRBV6-5 and TRBJ2-3, with TRBD1 as a possible D gene (6 bases). V was pared by 3 bases and J by 1 base, with 11 bases between. The CDR3 is made up of 15 amino acids. Germline CDR1 MNHEY, CDR2 SVGAGI. The CDR3 here is CASSYRDTRTDTQYF. DNA of the CDR3: TGTGCCAGCAGTTATCGGGACACTCGCACAGATACGCAGTATTTT.

V is TRBV4-2 and J is TRBJ2-1; D gene unclear. Per the germline V gene, CDR1 is LGHNA and CDR2 is YNFKEQ. Trimming removed 4 bases from V and 5 bases from J, with 15 bases in between. The CDR3 runs 15 residues. CDR3 loop: CASSPLQAVNNEQFF. The CDR3 DNA reads TGTGCCAGCAGCCCGTTGCAGGCAGTAAACAATGAGCAGTTCTTC.

In its sample, this clone was seen once. This chain links TRBV7-9 with TRBJ2-6; maybe TRBD1 (5 bases). Germline lookup yields CDR1 SEHNR and CDR2 FQNEAQ (reference sequence). V was clipped by 6 bases and J by 2 bases, with 8 bases between them. The CDR3 has 14 residues. The CDR3 region is CASRGLTGANVLTF. The CDR3 bases are TGTGCCAGCAGGGGGCTGACTGGGGCCAACGTCCTGACTTTC.

The V call is TRBV27, the J call TRBJ2-1; D unclear. The CDR3 length is 11 residues. CDR1 and CDR2 from the germline V gene are MNHEY and SMNVEV (reference sequence). V was clipped by 7 bases and J by 7 bases, with 8 bases between them. The CDR3 DNA reads TGTGCCAGCACCCTGAGGAATGAGCAGTTCTTC. It specifies CASTLRNEQFF.

This chain connects TRBV6-5 to TRBJ2-3; D not resolved. Looked up from germline, CDR1 is MNHEY and CDR2 is SVGAGI. Trimming stripped 2 bases from V and 3 bases from J, with 9 bases between. CDR3 length equals 14 residues. The CDR3 region is CASSYPRNTDTQYF. CDR3 coding DNA: TGTGCCAGCAGTTACCCTAGGAATACAGATACGCAGTATTTT.

The V gene is TRBV10-1, the J gene TRBJ2-1; 9 nucleotides match TRBD2. J gave up 1 base and V 5 bases, and 9 bases lay outside the gene matches. The CDR3 runs to 17 residues. From germline, CDR1 is WNHNN and CDR2 SYGVQD (reference sequence). This CDR3 reads CASSRAGGPRSYNEQFF. CDR3 nucleotides: TGCGCCAGCAGTAGGGCGGGGGGGCCTCGGTCCTACAATGAGCAGTTCTTC.

The chain recombines TRBV27 with TRBJ1-5; 9 nucleotides agree with TRBD1. Losses at the gene ends were 4 bases for V and 7 bases for J; bases not matched to a gene: 5. This CDR3 has 14 residues. The germline V gene has CDR1 MNHEY and CDR2 SMNVEV (reference sequence). The CDR3 sequence is CASSWDRAGQPQHF. The CDR3 DNA reads TGTGCCAGCAGTTGGGACAGGGCTGGCCAGCCCCAGCATTTT.

The rearrangement links TRBV11-2 to TRBJ1-3; 7 nucleotides match TRBD1. The CDR3 contains 15 residues. Germline-derived CDR1 and CDR2 are SGHAT and FQNNGV. Trimming removed 6 bases from V and 1 base from J; junction bases left unmatched: 6. This CDR3 reads CASRLDRVSGNTIYF. The CDR3 DNA follows: TGTGCCAGCAGGCTCGACAGGGTTTCTGGAAACACCATATATTTT.

This clone was detected only a few times. The rearrangement uses TRBV13 and TRBJ1-3, with a tentative D call TRBD1 (6 bases). Germline V gene data show CDR1 as PRHDT and CDR2 as FYEKMQ (reference sequence). Between the trimmed V and J ends, which lost 5 bases and 0 bases, there was a span of 14 bases. This CDR3 comprises 16 residues. Here the CDR3 reads CASSTHRARSGNTIYF. The CDR3 nucleotides read TGTGCCAGCAGCACCCACAGGGCGCGCTCTGGAAACACCATATATTTT.

The CDR3 is CASSGWGTTGAYEQYF. Here the CDR3 DNA reads TGTGCCAGCAGCGGATGGGGGACCACAGGGGCCTACGAGCAGTACTTC. V and J are TRBV13 and TRBJ2-7; 7 bases are shared with TRBD1. CDR1 and CDR2 from the germline V gene are PRHDT and FYEKMQ (reference sequence). The CDR3 sequence is 16 residues long. Trimming cost V 5 bases and J 2 bases; bases outside gene matches: 12.

The rearrangement links TRBV29-1 to TRBJ2-3, with 13 positions matching TRBD2. After removal of 5 bases from V and 2 bases from J, the junction contained 16 bases not matched to a gene. CDR1 is SQVTM and CDR2 is ANQGSEA in the germline V gene. CDR3 length: 19 residues. The CDR3 spells CSVSARRKTSGGITDTQYF. The CDR3 bases are TGCAGCGTTTCGGCCCGGAGAAAGACTAGCGGGGGGATCACAGATACGCAGTATTTT.

V and J are TRBV6-6 and TRBJ1-1; TRBD1 agrees at 9 bases. This CDR3 contains 15 residues. Germline V gene sequence: CDR1 MNHNY, CDR2 SVGAGI (reference sequence). J was trimmed by 3 bases and V by 6 bases; bases with no gene match: 8. CDR3 DNA: TGTGCCAGCAGCCCGAACAGACAGGGGGACACTGAAGCTTTCTTT. It encodes CASSPNRQGDTEAFF.

The gene calls are TRBV9 and TRBJ1-1; no definite D call. Germline V gives CDR1 SGDLS, CDR2 YYNGEE. The CDR3 has 13 residues. V was shortened by 2 bases and J by 5 bases, with 10 bases between the two germline ends. CDR3 in DNA: TGTGCCAGCAGCGTTTCCTCAGGAACTGAAGCTTTCTTT. It yields the protein CASSVSSGTEAFF.

This rearrangement joins TRBV5-1 to TRBJ1-6; D remains unclear. CDR3 size: 12 residues. Looked up from germline, CDR1 is SGHRS and CDR2 is YFSETQ. Trimming shortened V by 0 bases and J by 16 bases, and 11 bases separated the two germline ends. CDR3 in amino acids: CASSLADGDLHF. The DNA for the CDR3 is TGCGCCAGCAGCTTGGCCGACGGGGATCTCCACTTT.

The V call is TRBV9, the J call TRBJ1-2, with TRBD1 identical over 7 bases. Germline loops: CDR1 SGDLS, CDR2 YYNGEE. CDR3 length equals 16 residues. Trimming at V came to 0 bases and at J to 3 bases, leaving 8 bases not matched to a gene. The chain's CDR3 is CASSVGVMGQYYGYTF. In DNA, the CDR3 is TGTGCCAGCAGCGTAGGAGTTATGGGACAGTACTATGGCTACACCTTC.

The V call is TRBV11-2, the J call TRBJ1-1; D might be TRBD1 (5 bases). The germline gives CDR1 SGHAT, CDR2 FQNNGV. The CDR3 contains 14 residues. Trimming removed 5 bases from V and 1 base from J, with 11 bases in between. The CDR3 protein is CASSPRGGNTEAFF. CDR3 in DNA: TGTGCCAGCAGCCCACGGGGGGGGAACACTGAAGCTTTCTTT. The variable domain in full, completed from reference TRBV11-2 and TRBJ1-1, reads EAGVAQSPRYKIIEKRQSVAFWCNPISGHATLYWYQQILGQGPKLLIQFQNNGVVDDSQLPKDRFSAERLKGVDSTLKIQPAKLEDSAVYLCASSPRGGNTEAFFGQGTRLTVV.

This clone has a handful of counts. J is TRBJ2-2 and V is TRBV19, with TRBD2 as a possible D gene (6 bases). The CDR3 contains 12 residues. The V and J ends lost 8 bases and 8 bases respectively, with 12 bases between them. Germline V CDR1 and CDR2: LNHDA, SQIVND (reference sequence). CDR3 sequence reads: CASGPLAGELFF. DNA for the CDR3: TGTGCCAGTGGCCCTCTAGCGGGGGAGCTGTTTTTT.

The chain links TRBV5-6 to TRBJ1-2; no definite D call. This CDR3 has 15 residues. Germline V gene sequence: CDR1 SGHDT, CDR2 YYEEEE. Trimming shortened V by 0 bases and J by 5 bases, and 14 bases separated the two germline ends. The CDR3 loop reads CASSLETRVKYGYTF. DNA of the CDR3: TGTGCCAGCAGCTTGGAAACGAGGGTCAAGTATGGCTACACCTTC.

The V gene is TRBV10-3, the J gene TRBJ1-1; no firm D call. CDR3 length: 13 amino acids. Trimming took off 2 bases at V and 1 base at J, with 5 bases between the two ends. Germline V lookup: CDR1 ENHRY, CDR2 SYGVKD. The CDR3 bases are TGTGCCATCAGTGAGGAGCAGAACACTGAAGCTTTCTTT. Its protein is CAISEEQNTEAFF.

This clone was seen a single time. The chain joins TRBV9 to TRBJ2-5; 9 positions agree with TRBD2. The CDR3 is made up of 13 amino acids. Germline-derived CDR1 and CDR2 are SGDLS and YYNGEE. V lost 1 base, J lost 11 bases, and 6 bases stayed unmatched. The CDR3 coding sequence is TGTGCCAGCAGCGTATTTGCGGGAGGGGAGCAGTACTTC. Translated: CASSVFAGGEQYF.

A single count supports this clone. This chain uses TRBV11-2 with TRBJ1-2; no definite D call. Germline values: CDR1 SGHAT, CDR2 FQNNGV. The CDR3 extends over 14 amino acids. Trimming cost V 1 base and J 4 bases, with 10 bases left between them. CDR3 residues: CASSLGAAVYGYTF. The CDR3 coding sequence is TGTGCCAGCAGCTTAGGGGCTGCAGTCTATGGCTACACCTTC.

The chain links TRBV9 to TRBJ2-3; 11 nucleotides match TRBD2. The CDR3 is 16 residues long. The V gene end was trimmed by 3 bases and the J gene end by 3 bases; junction bases not matched to a gene: 6. Germline values: CDR1 SGDLS, CDR2 YYNGEE. The CDR3 sequence is CASSATSGAETDTQYF. CDR3 nucleotides: TGTGCCAGCAGCGCGACTAGCGGGGCAGAAACAGATACGCAGTATTTT.